This record looks at one T cell receptor (beta chain) sequence and its context. TCRdb keeps only in-frame clones here, not all; method: immunoSEQ multiplex PCR. The table records roughly 72,000 clones, approximately 79% of them present only once. The sample originates from a study of blood T cell repertoires in COVID-19. Study details: There were acute and convalescent COVID-19 samples, and they came from the United States, Italy and Spain. PBMCs, B-cell-depleted T cells, or T cells were the source of the cDNA or gDNA that made up the material.

Germline loops: CDR1 SGHNT, CDR2 YYREEE (reference sequence). Trimming shortened V by 3 bases and J by 3 bases, and 10 bases separated the two germline ends. This CDR3 is 14 amino acids long. Sequenced sample: peripheral blood. This chain links TRBV5-4 with TRBJ2-1; possibly TRBD2 for D (6 bases). The clonotype was recovered from a woman of 80 years or more with active or convalescent COVID-19. The CDR3, as DNA: TGTGCCAGCAGCTCCGGGGGAGACTACAATGAGCAGTTCTTC. Translating it yields CASSSGGDYNEQFF.